The table lists the clone carrying this T cell receptor (beta chain) with many counts. What it recognizes is unknown. An oligonucleotide containing a UMI was ligated to the 3' end of TCR cDNA. Input was about 1 to 1,100 ng of DNase-treated total RNA without cell sorting. The CDR3 is 13 amino acids. Trimming took 0 bases from V and 3 from J, leaving 5 bases between them. Germline loops: CDR1 SGHVS, CDR2 FNYEAQ. This entry belongs to a study of naive and memory T cell subsets. Study-level results: The RNA method is potentially sensitive to activation and differentiation changes.

The SP2 primer and nested alpha and beta constant region primers amplified ligated cDNA in four rounds. Each CDR3 protein gets one entry after TCRdb re-called the 5' RACE reads with MiXCR. The repertoire holds more than 50,000 distinct CDR3 sequences, with approximately 6.6% as singletons. The chain employs TRBV7-6 and TRBJ1-1; no clear D gene. The clonotype was recovered from a male donor in good health. This CDR3 is CASSLAGDTEAFF. CDR3 nucleotides: TGTGCCAGCAGCTTAGCTGGGGACACTGAAGCTTTCTTT.